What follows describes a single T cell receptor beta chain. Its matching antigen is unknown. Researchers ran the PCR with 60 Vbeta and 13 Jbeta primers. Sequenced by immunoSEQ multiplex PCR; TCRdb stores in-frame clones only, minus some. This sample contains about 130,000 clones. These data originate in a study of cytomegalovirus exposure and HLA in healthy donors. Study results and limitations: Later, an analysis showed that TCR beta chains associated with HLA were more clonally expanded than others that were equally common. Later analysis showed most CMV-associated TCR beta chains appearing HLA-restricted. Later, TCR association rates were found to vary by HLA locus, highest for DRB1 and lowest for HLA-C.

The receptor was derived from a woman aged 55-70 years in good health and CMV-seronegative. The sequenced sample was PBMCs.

The chain's CDR3 is CASRAPGELFF. In DNA, the CDR3 is TGTGCCAGCAGAGCCCCCGGGGAGCTGTTTTTT. The chain uses TRBV28 and TRBJ2-2, with unresolved D. From germline, CDR1 is MDHEN and CDR2 SYDVKM. The V end was cut by 6 bases, the J end by 6 bases, with 5 bases between. This CDR3 region has 11 residues.